The entry below gives a single T cell receptor (beta chain) sequence along with its context. The CDR3 contains 12 residues. CDR1 GTSNPN and CDR2 SVGIG come from the germline V gene (reference sequence). Deletions cut 2 bases from V and 2 bases from J, with 7 bases between. Authors' processing steps: For nucleated cells, counts were estimated from reference gene primer amplification. TCRdb's table, derived via immunoSEQ multiplex PCR, lists solely in-frame clones and lacks some. The DNA was the basis for D and trimming; V, J and clone size are from that table. The sample lists about 60,000 clones, just over 85% occurring once. These data belong to a study of blood T cell repertoires in COVID-19. Background on the study: Some COVID-19 samples were acute and others convalescent; all came from the United States, Italy and Spain. The analysed material was cDNA or gDNA that came from T cells, B-cell-depleted T cells, or PBMCs.

This sequence was found in a man between 60 and 75 years old with acute or convalescent COVID-19. Sequencing used peripheral blood. The chain links TRBV30 to TRBJ2-7, with D perhaps matching TRBD1 (5 bases). The CDR3: CAWSSGTYEQYF. DNA of the CDR3: TGTGCCTGGAGTTCAGGGACCTACGAGCAGTACTTC.